One T cell receptor (beta chain) is described in this entry. Its antigen is not identified. The sample is drawn from a study of CD8+ T cells in alopecia areata. Overall study results and limits: Tofacitinib significantly reduced both scalp clonality and expanded CD8+ clones among the top 100.

Sequencing relied on a cDNA template that was reverse transcribed from extracted RNA. Sequencing used immunoSEQ multiplex PCR; TCRdb keeps in-frame clones, though not all of them. The sample includes 210,000 or so clones, under 70% of them seen just once. The treatment was: oral pan-JAK inhibitor, 5-10 mg twice daily. Germline CDR1 and CDR2: SGHTA and FQGTGA. The V end lost 5 bases, the J end lost 0 bases, and 10 bases lay between the germline ends. This CDR3 spans 14 amino acids. The sample consisted of CD4+ T cells sorted from blood, taken around week 44, from a patient treated with tofacitinib. The chain combines TRBV7-3 with TRBJ1-1; tentative D call: TRBD1 (5 bases). The receptor was derived from a human donor with alopecia areata. The CDR3 here is CASSLDRMNTEAFF. The CDR3, as DNA: TGTGCCAGCAGCCTTGACAGAATGAACACTGAAGCTTTCTTT.